Listed below are T cell receptor beta chains from one sample, sequenced in a study of cytomegalovirus exposure and HLA in healthy donors. TCRdb's copy holds only in-frame clones and misses some; the assay was immunoSEQ multiplex PCR. The repertoire includes 95,000 to 120,000 clones, roughly 84% of them detected once, and about 3% sits in the top ten. The specimen sequenced was PBMCs. The receptors were sampled from a woman aged 18-29 years in good health and CMV-seronegative. Both conserved end residues are part of each CDR3. D genes are given only for firm matches. Size is stated for part of the rows, as once, few or many counts, or as a class when the clone is expanded.

v_call,j_call,d_call,clone_size,cdr3_aa,cdr3_nt
TRBV2,TRBJ2-1,TRBD1,NA,CASNPLRQGYNEQFF,TGTGCCAGCAACCCTCTTCGACAGGGTTACAATGAGCAGTTCTTC
TRBV13,TRBJ2-1,TRBD2,NA,CASSLARGLAGGSAHNEQFF,TGTGCCAGCAGCCTAGCCCGGGGACTAGCGGGGGGCAGCGCTCACAATGAGCAGTTCTTC
TRBV5-1,TRBJ2-1,TRBD2,NA,CASSPGTSGGVVDEQFF,TGCGCCAGCAGCCCCGGGACTAGCGGGGGGGTTGTGGATGAGCAGTTCTTC
TRBV2,TRBJ1-2,NA,NA,CASSPAAYNNYGYTF,TGTGCCAGCAGTCCAGCGGCATATAATAACTATGGCTACACCTTC
TRBV9,TRBJ2-5,NA,NA,CASSVGLGSGKETQYF,TGTGCCAGCAGCGTAGGACTAGGGAGTGGGAAGGAGACCCAGTACTTC
TRBV6-1,TRBJ2-5,TRBD1,NA,CASRLAGGETQYF,TGTGCCAGCAGACTCGCAGGGGGAGAGACCCAGTACTTC
TRBV28,TRBJ1-5,NA,NA,CASSLPGTASGPQHF,TGTGCCAGCAGTCTCCCCGGTACAGCCTCCGGACCCCAGCATTTT
TRBV10-1,TRBJ2-2,NA,NA,CASSDLTGGELFF,TGCGCCAGCAGTGATTTGACAGGCGGGGAGCTGTTTTTT
TRBV30,TRBJ2-2,TRBD2,once,CAWSVLAGGLTGELFF,TGTGCCTGGAGTGTACTAGCGGGGGGGCTCACCGGGGAGCTGTTTTTT
TRBV14,TRBJ2-7,TRBD2,many,CASSHPKSGGYEQYF,TGTGCCAGCAGCCATCCGAAGAGCGGGGGATACGAGCAGTACTTC
TRBV19,TRBJ2-7,TRBD1,NA,CASSETGIYEQYF,TGTGCCAGTAGCGAGACAGGGATCTACGAGCAGTACTTC
TRBV9,TRBJ2-7,NA,NA,CASSTSTSSYEQYF,TGTGCCAGCAGCACCTCGACTTCTTCCTACGAGCAGTACTTC
TRBV6-5,TRBJ1-6,NA,NA,CASKQGGSPLHF,TGTGCCAGCAAGCAGGGCGGTTCACCCCTCCACTTT
TRBV13,TRBJ2-5,NA,NA,CASSLQGQETQYF,TGTGCCAGCAGCTTACAGGGCCAAGAGACCCAGTACTTC
TRBV19,TRBJ1-1,NA,NA,CASSWRGRGTEAFF,TGTGCCAGTAGTTGGCGGGGGAGGGGCACTGAAGCTTTCTTT
TRBV9,TRBJ2-2,TRBD2,NA,CASSVGGAGAGELFF,TGTGCCAGCAGCGTCGGGGGGGCCGGGGCCGGGGAGCTGTTTTTT
TRBV2,TRBJ1-1,TRBD1,NA,CATYRDREYTEAFF,TGTGCCACCTACCGGGACAGGGAGTACACTGAAGCTTTCTTT
TRBV6-6,TRBJ2-2,TRBD1,few,CASSRQGTGELFF,TGTGCCAGCAGTCGACAGGGGACCGGGGAGCTGTTTTTT
TRBV10-2,TRBJ2-3,TRBD2,once,CASMELAGGADTQYF,TGCGCCAGCATGGAGCTAGCGGGGGGGGCAGATACGCAGTATTTT
TRBV30,TRBJ2-6,NA,NA,CAWEGAGANVLTF,TGTGCCTGGGAAGGGGCTGGGGCCAACGTCCTGACTTTC
TRBV27,TRBJ1-1,TRBD1,NA,CASKLGQGHTEAFF,TGTGCCAGCAAATTGGGACAGGGTCACACTGAAGCTTTCTTT
TRBV6-1,TRBJ1-4,TRBD1,NA,CASKRGPYGEKLFF,TGTGCCAGCAAGAGGGGGCCCTACGGGGAAAAACTGTTTTTT
TRBV6-6,TRBJ2-5,TRBD2,NA,CASSTGGLAGRETQYF,TGTGCCAGCAGTACAGGGGGACTAGCGGGGAGAGAGACCCAGTACTTC
TRBV4-2,TRBJ2-2,NA,NA,CASSQDRRGDTGELFF,TGTGCCAGCAGCCAAGATCGGCGGGGCGACACCGGGGAGCTGTTTTTT
TRBV6-1,TRBJ1-1,TRBD1,NA,CATNQNSGGGTEAFF,TGTGCCACCAATCAAAACTCAGGGGGAGGCACTGAAGCTTTCTTT
TRBV7-9,TRBJ1-1,TRBD1,NA,CASSSWGQGSEAFF,TGTGCCAGCAGCTCCTGGGGACAGGGCTCTGAAGCTTTCTTT
TRBV6-4,TRBJ2-1,NA,NA,CASSAGTDSNEQFF,TGTGCCAGCAGTGCCGGGACGGACAGCAATGAGCAGTTCTTC
TRBV29-1,TRBJ1-2,TRBD1,NA,CSVEDLTGEDYGYTF,TGCAGCGTTGAAGATCTGACAGGGGAGGACTATGGCTACACCTTC
TRBV7-6,TRBJ2-3,NA,NA,CASSLLTDTQYF,TGTGCCAGCAGCTTACTCACAGATACGCAGTATTTT
TRBV18,TRBJ1-1,TRBD1,few,CASSRDRGDTEAFF,TGTGCCAGCTCACGCGACAGGGGGGACACTGAAGCTTTCTTT
TRBV7-9,TRBJ2-3,NA,once,CASSPQVSTDTQYF,TGTGCCAGCAGCCCTCAGGTCAGCACAGATACGCAGTATTTT
TRBV6-6,TRBJ1-2,NA,few,CASSYPGLYGYTF,TGTGCCAGCAGTTACCCAGGGCTCTATGGCTACACCTTC
TRBV9,TRBJ1-2,NA,NA,CASSPSWGAGNGYTF,TGTGCCAGCAGCCCCTCGTGGGGCGCGGGGAATGGCTACACCTTC
TRBV5-5,TRBJ1-6,TRBD1,NA,CASSDQRTGDNSPLHF,TGTGCCAGCAGCGACCAAAGGACAGGAGATAATTCACCCCTCCACTTT
TRBV2,TRBJ2-1,NA,NA,CASSPLASLYNEQFF,TGTGCCAGCAGTCCTCTAGCTAGCCTCTACAATGAGCAGTTCTTC
TRBV7-6,TRBJ2-1,TRBD2,NA,CASSLIVSGGNEQFF,TGTGCCAGCAGCTTAATTGTGAGCGGGGGCAATGAGCAGTTCTTC
TRBV5-1,TRBJ2-7,NA,NA,CASSLAGLLYEQYF,TGCGCCAGCAGCTTGGCCGGTTTGCTCTACGAGCAGTACTTC
TRBV27,TRBJ1-5,TRBD1,NA,CASSASGTGGSNQPQHF,TGTGCCAGCAGTGCGTCCGGGACAGGGGGAAGCAATCAGCCCCAGCATTTT
TRBV28,TRBJ2-5,NA,NA,CASSSPQLETQYF,TGTGCCAGCAGTTCCCCACAGCTAGAGACCCAGTACTTC
TRBV7-9,TRBJ1-3,NA,NA,CASSLGLAAPGNTIYF,TGTGCCAGCAGCTTAGGACTCGCGGCCCCTGGAAACACCATATATTTT
TRBV9,TRBJ1-3,NA,NA,CASSDGSSLANTIYF,TGTGCCAGCAGCGATGGCTCATCCCTGGCAAACACCATATATTTT